The sequence of this TCR beta chain was determined in a study of shared clonotypes between healthy human individuals (TCRdb year 2020). For the wider study: A few men and two women, aged 18 to 49 years, made up the cohort. For each donor, CD4 naive and CD4 memory were each given three plates, CD8 naive was given two plates, and CD8 memory was given one plate. Between about 0.94 and 8.9 billion PBMCs per donor were obtained by leukapheresis. To estimate repertoire size and how much clonotypes are shared between individuals, the study performed deep sequencing of blood TCR repertoires from roughly five healthy adults. To increase sequencing depth and limit assay-specific biases, different laboratories used diverse techniques to prepare libraries and sequence TCR repertoires.

Regarding this clone: Its specific antigen is unknown. Per-base quality was not reported, and no clone a single base away is much larger than it.

Findings and caveats that apply to the study as a whole: Sampling was limited to blood, and TCR repertoires in tissue likely differ from TCR repertoires in blood. Naive subsets generally had larger estimated clonotype richness than memory subsets. Higher generation probabilities were observed for clonotypes shared by all four sorted-subset donors than for non-shared clonotypes. Rarefaction of sorted-subset datasets indicated incomplete sequencing despite the large sequencing depth. Sharing across a few donors was observed for about 5% of naive CD4, over 3% of naive CD8, 2% to 2.5% of memory CD4, and 0.4% of memory CD8 clonotypes. The genetic and exposure-history diversity represented was limited by the small number of donors. Pairwise subsampling indicated that sequencing depth was expected to affect the degree of clonotype sharing among donors.

The donors were healthy, HIV-negative adults with no recently reported acute infections or vaccinations. Every donor was a Caucasian adult residing in Nashville, Tennessee, USA. Magnetic negative selection was used to enrich CD4+ T cells, after which naive cells were positively selected on CD45RA and the negative fraction became the memory subset. Blood was collected by leukapheresis, and PBMCs were isolated by Ficoll-Histopaque density gradient centrifugation and then cryopreserved in liquid nitrogen vapor phase. Analytical flow cytometry was used to check the purity and quantity of each magnetically sorted T cell population. Genomic DNA was isolated from each sorted fraction and quantified by UV absorbance on a Nanodrop 2000c. Using the deep immunoSEQ assay, multiplex PCR amplified TCR CDR3 regions from genomic DNA. Genomic DNA extracted from each cell subset was distributed evenly over all wells of several immunoSEQ 96-well plates, and each plate served as one replicate. For sorted subsets, roughly 190 ng of genomic DNA, equivalent to about 30,000 T cell genomes, went into each replicate PCR. Purified libraries were quantified with a Qubit 3.0 fluorometer, sized on a Bioanalyzer 2100, and re-quantified with the KAPA Library Quantification kit. Every immunoSEQ 96-well plate was sequenced on a dedicated single-read 150-cycle Illumina NextSeq 550 flow cell. Per the source publication's procedure: Because only junctional sequences without quality scores were contained in the immunoSEQ output, filtering matching that applied to full-length reads could not be performed. To assign V/J genes and CDR3, sequences were annotated using PyIR, a Python wrapper for IgBLAST v1.9, with IMGT germline references. Reads were filtered out if the reads had weak V/J assignments (E-value above 1e-6), no CDR3, stop codons, out-of-frame junctions, or ambiguous translated residues. A V3J clonotype was defined by an identical inferred V gene, J gene, and CDR3 amino acid sequence. The percentage overlap between two repertoires was calculated by dividing the number of shared unique clonotypes by the size of the smaller repertoire. Repertoire richness was assessed with RTK rarefaction, the Chao1 estimator, and Recon v2.1 estimates of unobserved clonotypes. For all TCRbeta clonotypes obtained by the gDNA method from a few donors, generation probabilities were computed with OLGA. Entries here come from immuneACCESS through TCRdb and include only in-frame sequences with V and J called. Some clones fail to appear in such tables; in the studies checked, an unresolved V gene covers under half of the shortfall, and the cause of the remainder is unknown. That table supplies the V and J calls and clone size; D and trimming were determined from the DNA. Here the sample has about 600,000 clones; about 96% occur a single time. The ten most abundant clones make up around 0.058% of the sample.

Reading the germline V gene gives CDR1 SGHTS and CDR2 YDEGEE. Its CDR3 holds 14 amino acids, cysteine through phenylalanine. Here the CDR3 DNA is all that survives: 42 bases in frame from base 1. The junction carries 7 bases between V and J, which are trimmed by 0 bases and 3 bases respectively. The sample was naive CD4+ T cells sorted from blood. Reading the label with the study, this specimen's cell subset or site is: CD45RA+ positively selected. The sequence was collected from a woman aged 25 to 39 in good health. The chain is assembled from TRBV5-8 and TRBJ1-5; no confident D gene assignment can be made. The nucleotide sequence is given as TGTGCCAGCAGCTTGGTCAGAATCAATCAGCCCCAGCATTTT. The translation is CASSLVRINQPQHF.